This T cell receptor (beta chain) was obtained from a study of T cell changes during pregnancy in multiple sclerosis. Germline trimming cut 4 bases from V and 6 bases from J; bases unmatched to any gene: 6. CDR1 and CDR2 from the germline V gene are GTSNPN and SVGIG (reference sequence). This CDR3 has 14 amino acids. Clones were sequenced by immunoSEQ multiplex PCR, and TCRdb holds only the in-frame ones, with some missing. Among under 55,000 clones listed, over 85% were seen once. The chain has TRBV30 and TRBJ2-2, with 9 bases identical to TRBD1. This receptor was taken from a female donor with multiple sclerosis, enrolled in a pregnancy study. This material consisted of peripheral blood, taken in the first trimester of pregnancy. The CDR3: CAWKGDRAAGELFF. The CDR3 DNA is TGTGCCTGGAAGGGGGACAGGGCGGCCGGGGAGCTGTTTTTT.